Included here is one TCR beta chain sequence, with context. The sample originates from a study of technical replicates of blood from several donors. Generated by immunoSEQ multiplex PCR, the TCRdb table keeps only in-frame clones and is missing some. The data show about 83,000 clones, approximately 97% seen once. V shed 4 bases and J 7 bases; nucleotides not matched to a gene: 9. The V gene's germline CDR1 is ENHRY and CDR2 SYGVKD. This CDR3 has 14 residues. The V and J genes are TRBV10-3 and TRBJ2-7, with TRBD1 matching over 8 bases. This receptor was obtained from a human donor in good health. The specimen sequenced was T cells isolated from PBMCs. The CDR3, as DNA: TGTGCCATCAGTGTGGAGACAGGGGCTCGGGAGCAGTACTTC. It codes for CAISVETGAREQYF.